The clone carrying this T cell receptor (beta chain) was observed a single time. Its antigen is not identified. A multiplex PCR was run with 60 Vbeta primers and 13 Jbeta primers. The protocol was immunoSEQ multiplex PCR, while the TCRdb copy is restricted to in-frame clones and leaves out a portion. The sample comprises some 180,000 clones, 78% of which are singletons, and 2.9% rests with the top ten. This specimen comes from a study of cytomegalovirus exposure and HLA in healthy donors. Study-level points and caveats: Sequencing artifact likely explains a cluster of highly shared sequence variants.

V lost 3 bases, J lost 12 bases, and 7 bases stayed unmatched. This CDR3 is built from 13 residues. CDR1 and CDR2 (germline): MNHEY, SVGAGI. V usage is TRBV6-5 and J usage is TRBJ1-4; 7 bases agree with TRBD1. The receptor's source is a female donor in good health and CMV-seronegative. Sequenced sample: PBMCs. In DNA form, the CDR3 reads TGTGCCAGCAGTTATTACAGGGGCGGGGAACTGTTTTTT. The encoded protein is CASSYYRGGELFF.